One T cell receptor (beta chain) is described in this entry. Looked up from germline, CDR1 is SGDLS and CDR2 is YYNGEE. V was clipped by 4 bases and J by 0 bases; unmatched bases: 3. CDR3 length equals 14 residues. The data were taken from a study of blood T cell repertoires in COVID-19. As for the study in general: The United States, Italy and Spain supplied acute and convalescent COVID-19 samples. T cells, B-cell-depleted T cells, or PBMCs supplied cDNA or gDNA.

This table comes from immunoSEQ multiplex PCR, and its TCRdb copy is limited to in-frame clones, with some not included. Counted here are some 80,000 clones, under 80% occurring once; the ten biggest clones make up 20%. This clonotype was obtained from a woman aged 80 or older with active or convalescent COVID-19. Sequencing was done on a sample of peripheral blood. The V call is TRBV9, the J call TRBJ1-1, with 7 bases aligning to TRBD1. The CDR3 spells CASSSDRVNTEAFF. CDR3 DNA: TGTGCCAGCAGCTCAGACAGGGTGAACACTGAAGCTTTCTTT.